This entry concerns a single TCR beta chain. The sample belongs to a study of T cells in tuberculosis. About the research overall: Samples predate treatment or fall within its first 7 days.

Trimming cost V 5 bases and J 4 bases; bases outside gene matches: 10. Germline V gene lookup returns CDR1 MNHEY and CDR2 SMNVEV (reference sequence). The CDR3 length is 15 residues. Time point noted: new active TB diagnosis, blood taken before or within 7 days of starting treatment. Active tuberculosis patients were new diagnoses, HIV-seronegative, South African, and aged 18 years or older. Produced via immunoSEQ multiplex PCR; TCRdb's table is partial and in-frame only. The sample contains about 49,000 clones, 90% to 95% of which appear only once. Sequences were derived from PBMCs, sampled at tuberculosis diagnosis. The chain carries TRBV27 and TRBJ1-2; 7 nucleotides agree with TRBD1. This clonotype was sampled from an adult with tuberculosis. Written as DNA, the CDR3 is TGTGCCAGCAGTCCACAGGGGATAGCCGCCTATGGCTACACCTTC. Residues: CASSPQGIAAYGYTF.